Sequencing of this TCR beta chain was carried out in a study of T cell repertoires in cytomegalovirus infection. The CDR3 totals 17 residues. Germline V gives CDR1 MGHRA, CDR2 YSYEKL. Unmatched junction bases numbered 8, after V lost 4 bases and J lost 0 bases. Study conclusions and caveats: The study found HLA-C-restricted CMV-specific TCR beta clonotypes dominating the ex vivo response.

TCRdb passed the reads through MiXCR, listing each CDR3 protein once. The sample includes some 150,000 distinct CDR3 sequences, 32% of them seen just once. This clonotype has a handful of counts. Its specificity is unknown. This TCR was recovered from a human donor in good health (CMV status not recorded). Some clones in this sample may be carry-over from other donors' samples. Sequences were derived from CD8+ T cells from cultured PBMCs, sampled from culture after CMV antigen stimulation. This chain joins TRBV4-1 and TRBJ2-3, with TRBD2 matching 9 bases. Here the CDR3 reads CASSRTLRGGSTDTQYF. For the CDR3, the DNA is TGCGCCAGCAGCCGAACCTTGCGGGGGGGAAGCACAGATACGCAGTATTTT.